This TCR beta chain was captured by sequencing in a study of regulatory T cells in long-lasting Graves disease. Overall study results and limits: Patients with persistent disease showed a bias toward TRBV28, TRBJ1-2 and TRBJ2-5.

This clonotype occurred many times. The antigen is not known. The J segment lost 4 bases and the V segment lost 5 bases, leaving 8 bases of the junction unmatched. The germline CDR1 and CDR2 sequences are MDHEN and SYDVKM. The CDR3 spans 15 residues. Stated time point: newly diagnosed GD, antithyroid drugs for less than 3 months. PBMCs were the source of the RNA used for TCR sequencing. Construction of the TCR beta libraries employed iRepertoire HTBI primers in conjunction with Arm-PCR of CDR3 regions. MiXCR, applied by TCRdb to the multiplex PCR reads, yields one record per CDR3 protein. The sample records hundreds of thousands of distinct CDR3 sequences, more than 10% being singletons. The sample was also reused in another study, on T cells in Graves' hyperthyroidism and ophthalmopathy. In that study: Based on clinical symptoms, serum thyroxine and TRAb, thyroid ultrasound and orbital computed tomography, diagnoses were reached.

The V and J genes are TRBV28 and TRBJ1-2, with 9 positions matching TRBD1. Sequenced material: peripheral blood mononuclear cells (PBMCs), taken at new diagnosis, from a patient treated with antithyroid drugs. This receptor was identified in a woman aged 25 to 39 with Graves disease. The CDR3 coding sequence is TGTGCCAGCAGTATGGACAGGGGTCTGTTCTATGGCTACACCTTC. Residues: CASSMDRGLFYGYTF.